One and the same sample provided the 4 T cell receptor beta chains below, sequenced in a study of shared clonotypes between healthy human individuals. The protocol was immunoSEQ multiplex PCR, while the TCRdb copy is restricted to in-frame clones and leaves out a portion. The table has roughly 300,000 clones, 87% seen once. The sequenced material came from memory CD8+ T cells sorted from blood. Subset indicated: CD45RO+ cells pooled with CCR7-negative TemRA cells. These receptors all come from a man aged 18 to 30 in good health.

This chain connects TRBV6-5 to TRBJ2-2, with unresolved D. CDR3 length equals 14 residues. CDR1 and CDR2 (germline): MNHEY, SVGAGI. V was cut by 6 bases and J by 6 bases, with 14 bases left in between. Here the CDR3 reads CASSLDDPAGELFF. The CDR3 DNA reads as TGTGCCAGCAGCCTTGATGATCCGGCCGGGGAGCTGTTTTTT.

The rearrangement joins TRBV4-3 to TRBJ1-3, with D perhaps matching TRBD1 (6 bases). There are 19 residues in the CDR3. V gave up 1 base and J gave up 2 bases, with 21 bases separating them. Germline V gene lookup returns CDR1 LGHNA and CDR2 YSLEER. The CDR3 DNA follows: TGCGCCAGCAGCCAAGCAGGAGGACGGGGGCGAAGGGCTGGAAACACCATATATTTT. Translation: CASSQAGGRGRRAGNTIYF.

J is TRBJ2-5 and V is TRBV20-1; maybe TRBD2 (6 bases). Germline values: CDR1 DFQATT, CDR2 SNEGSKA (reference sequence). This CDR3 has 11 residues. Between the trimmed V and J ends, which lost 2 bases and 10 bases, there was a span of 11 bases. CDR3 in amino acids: CSARPTGDQYF. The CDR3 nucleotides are TGCAGTGCTAGACCGACGGGGGACCAGTACTTC.

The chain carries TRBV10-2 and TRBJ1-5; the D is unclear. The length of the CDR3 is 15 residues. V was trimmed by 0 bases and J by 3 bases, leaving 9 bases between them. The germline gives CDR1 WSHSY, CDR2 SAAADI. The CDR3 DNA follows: TGCGCCAGCAGTGAGTCGCAAGTTGTCAATCAGCCCCAGCATTTT. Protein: CASSESQVVNQPQHF.